This TCR beta chain was recorded in a study of post-analysis software for immune sequencing data. Across the study: The patients showed relapsing-remitting, secondary progressive and progressive-relapsing multiple sclerosis courses.

Of note for this clonotype: Its antigen is not identified.

The CDR3 extends over 16 amino acids. Germline values: CDR1 MNHNY, CDR2 SVGAGI (reference sequence). V shed 5 bases and J shed 1 base, with 16 bases lying between them. The study, taken as a whole, reports: The study found significantly lower normalized Chao1 diversity in multiple sclerosis patients than in controls. With TRBV5-6, TRBV5-1 and TRBV20-1 included, about five TRBV segments were more frequent in patients than in controls.

Unique molecular identifiers were present in the TCR beta cDNA libraries. The authors obtained about 520,000 cDNA molecules from approximately 0.95 to 9.8 million T cells. MiXCR, applied by TCRdb to the PCR reads, yields one record per CDR3 protein. The table has about 680,000 distinct CDR3 sequences, 59% seen once. The chain combines TRBV6-6 with TRBJ2-3; the D gene is possibly TRBD1 (5 bases). This TCR derives from a girl aged 2-15 years with multiple sclerosis. The specimen was blood. The CDR3 sequence: CASSRQQGIGTDTQYF. CDR3 coding DNA: TGTGCCAGCAGTCGCCAGCAGGGTATAGGCACAGATACGCAGTATTTT.